The 25 T cell receptor beta chains in this list originate from one sample, sequenced in a study of vaccination effects on CD4 cells after COVID-19. For these receptors, no antigen is known. Culture proceeded for approximately nine days, and CD4+ T cells were then isolated. SARS-CoV-2 infected the person between March and December 2020, as confirmed by PCR. It was two doses of either the BNT162b2 or mRNA-1273 vaccine that participants received. The method was immunoSEQ multiplex PCR; TCRdb's version includes in-frame clones alone and lacks a portion of them. The data show about 46,000 clones, 74% seen once. Specimen: CD4+ T cells from PBMCs cultured without peptide, collected after COVID-19 vaccination. The receptors were gathered from a human donor who had a prior SARS-CoV-2 infection.

This clone was picked up many times. The J gene is TRBJ1-6, the V gene TRBV2; D unclear. Germline V gene data show CDR1 as SNHLY and CDR2 as FYNNEI. With 4 bases removed from V and 13 bases from J, the gap between germline ends came to 8 bases. The CDR3 contains 11 residues. The CDR3 nucleotides are TGTGCCAGCAGTGCAGACTTTCCCCTCCACTTT. Translating gives CASSADFPLHF.

This chain joins TRBV28 and TRBJ1-3; D is unresolved. The CDR3 spans 12 residues. The V end lost 10 bases, the J end lost 4 bases, and 11 bases lay between the germline ends. CDR1 and CDR2 (germline): MDHEN, SYDVKM. CDR3 coding DNA: TGTGCCACCACGACTGGGGGAAACACCATATATTTT. Translated, it gives CATTTGGNTIYF.

The chain uses TRBV4-2 and TRBJ2-1; 8 bases align to TRBD2. CDR1 is LGHNA and CDR2 is YNFKEQ in the germline V gene. V lost 3 bases, J lost 3 bases, and 4 bases stayed unmatched. CDR3 length: 15 residues. As DNA, the CDR3 is TGTGCCAGCAGCCAGAGCGGGAGCGTCTACAATGAGCAGTTCTTC. Translating it yields CASSQSGSVYNEQFF.

J is TRBJ2-3 and V is TRBV5-1; no reliable D call. CDR3 length equals 11 residues. V lost 3 bases, J lost 3 bases, and 2 bases lay in between. Germline lookup yields CDR1 SGHRS and CDR2 YFSETQ. The CDR3 DNA sequence: TGCGCCAGCAGCTGGACAGATACGCAGTATTTT. Translation: CASSWTDTQYF.

The V call is TRBV18, the J call TRBJ1-2; unclear D gene. CDR1 and CDR2 from the germline V gene are KGHSH and LQKENI. This CDR3 contains 14 residues. Trimming took off 3 bases at V and 4 bases at J, with 12 bases between the two ends. The DNA for the CDR3 is TGTGCCAGCTCACCCTCGTATCGCGCCTATGGCTACACCTTC. It yields the protein CASSPSYRAYGYTF.

V and J are TRBV4-1 and TRBJ2-1, with D hard to call. The CDR3 loop spans 12 amino acids. Trimming removed 1 base at V and 9 bases at J, with 7 bases between. The V gene's germline CDR1 is MGHRA and CDR2 YSYEKL. CDR3: CASSQVMGEQFF. The CDR3 coding sequence is TGCGCCAGCAGCCAAGTGATGGGTGAGCAGTTCTTC.

This clone turned up a few times. The V call is TRBV5-1, the J call TRBJ2-7, with 7 bases fitting TRBD1. This CDR3 contains 16 residues. Per germline, CDR1 SGHRS and CDR2 YFSETQ. J gave up 5 bases and V 4 bases, and 15 bases lay outside the gene matches. The CDR3 protein is CASSTKAGTADHEQYF. In DNA form, the CDR3 reads TGCGCCAGCAGCACGAAAGCCGGGACAGCGGACCACGAGCAGTACTTC.

The V gene is TRBV18, the J gene TRBJ1-1; D is possibly TRBD1 (5 bases). Per germline, CDR1 KGHSH and CDR2 LQKENI. This CDR3 spans 14 amino acids. V lost 5 bases, J lost 1 base, and 11 bases lay in between. The CDR3 loop is CASSTWTRNTEAFF. The CDR3 nucleotides read TGTGCCAGCTCAACCTGGACACGGAACACTGAAGCTTTCTTT.

The chain has TRBV20-1 and TRBJ1-1; D is undetermined. This CDR3 is built from 11 residues. In germline, CDR1 is DFQATT, CDR2 SNEGSKA (reference sequence). This CDR3 reads CSLIPTRVAFF. The CDR3 DNA sequence: TGCAGCCTTATACCCACGCGGGTCGCTTTCTTT.

The chain links TRBV18 to TRBJ2-1; 7 nucleotides align to TRBD1. CDR1 is KGHSH, CDR2 LQKENI, per germline. V shed 6 bases and J 5 bases; nucleotides not matched to a gene: 10. The CDR3 spans 15 residues. The CDR3 reads CASSRTRDSNNEQFF. The CDR3 nucleotides read TGTGCCAGCTCCCGCACCCGGGACAGTAACAATGAGCAGTTCTTC.

This rearrangement joins TRBV15 to TRBJ1-1, with D uncertain. The CDR3 has 15 amino acids. The V end lost 0 bases, the J end lost 1 base, and 9 bases lay between the germline ends. Germline V gene data show CDR1 as LNHNV and CDR2 as YYDKDF (reference sequence). The CDR3 coding sequence is TGTGCCACCAGCAGAGATTTTAAGGGGAACACTGAAGCTTTCTTT. It encodes CATSRDFKGNTEAFF.

This clone was counted a few times. CDR3 loop: CASSGDSYQETQYF. The CDR3 nucleotides read TGTGCCAGTAGCGGCGACTCATACCAAGAGACCCAGTACTTC. V is TRBV28 and J is TRBJ2-5; D is perhaps TRBD2 (6 bases). The CDR3 extends over 14 amino acids. Trimming took 9 bases from V and 0 from J, leaving 14 bases between them. Germline CDR1 and CDR2: MDHEN and SYDVKM. The variable domain in full, with the rest retrieved from reference TRBV28 and TRBJ2-5, is DVKVTQSSRYLVKRTGEKVFLECVQDMDHENMFWYRQDPGLGLRLIYFSYDVKMKEKGDIPEGYSVSREKKERFSLILESASTNQTSMYLCASSGDSYQETQYFGPGTRLLVL.

The table lists this clone with a few counts. The chain has TRBV6-5 and TRBJ1-2; 9 nucleotides agree with TRBD1. Trimming removed 7 bases from V and 4 bases from J; junction bases left unmatched: 7. Germline-derived CDR1 and CDR2 are MNHEY and SVGAGI. This CDR3 region has 14 residues. The CDR3 region has the DNA TGTGCCAGCAAATTAGGACAGGGGATCTATGGCTACACCTTC. It yields the protein CASKLGQGIYGYTF.

To note about this clone: A read error may produce the germline difference seen at one junction end. Written as DNA, the CDR3 is TGTGCTAGCAGCCAAGGGCAGGGGGATCGCGAGCAGTACTTC. Translating it yields CASSQGQGDREQYF. This sequence joins TRBV7-7 and TRBJ2-7; 7 bases align to TRBD1. From germline, CDR1 is SSHAT and CDR2 FNYEAQ (reference sequence). This CDR3 is 14 amino acids long.

The genes are TRBV19 and TRBJ1-4, with a tentative D call TRBD1 (5 bases). Germline lookup yields CDR1 LNHDA and CDR2 SQIVND (reference sequence). This CDR3 spans 14 amino acids. With 7 bases removed from V and 8 bases from J, the gap between germline ends came to 17 bases. CDR3 amino acids: CASMGTTLREKLFF. The CDR3 region has the DNA TGTGCCAGTATGGGGACTACCCTGCGGGAAAAACTGTTTTTT.

The V gene is TRBV27, the J gene TRBJ2-1; 10 bases are shared with TRBD2. Germline CDR1 is MNHEY and CDR2 is SMNVEV (reference sequence). This CDR3 region has 17 residues. V trimming: 4 bases; J trimming: 8 bases; junction bases outside the gene matches: 14. The CDR3 region is CASSSLSEREGFYEQFF. CDR3 coding DNA: TGTGCCAGCAGTTCGCTCTCAGAGCGGGAGGGTTTCTATGAGCAGTTCTTC.

The chain couples TRBV4-1 to TRBJ2-1; the match to TRBD2 covers 7 bases. This CDR3 is built from 17 residues. J lost 7 bases, V lost 1 base, and 13 bases had no gene match. Germline V CDR1 and CDR2: MGHRA, YSYEKL. The CDR3 loop reads CASSQADAGALINEQFF. The DNA for the CDR3 is TGCGCCAGCAGCCAAGCTGATGCGGGAGCACTAATAAATGAGCAGTTCTTC.

This clone was counted between two and nine times. This rearrangement joins TRBV15 to TRBJ1-1; 7 positions match TRBD1. With V trimmed by 4 bases and J by 3 bases, 5 bases remained unmatched. Germline V gives CDR1 LNHNV, CDR2 YYDKDF (reference sequence). The CDR3 covers 14 residues. For the CDR3, the DNA is TGTGCCACCAGCACGGGACAGAGGGACACTGAAGCTTTCTTT. Its translation is CATSTGQRDTEAFF. Drawing the rest from reference TRBV15 and TRBJ1-1, the complete variable domain is DAMVIQNPRYQVTQFGKPVTLSCSQTLNHNVMYWYQQKSSQAPKLLFHYYDKDFNNEADTPDNFQSRRPNTSFCFLDIRSPGLGDTAMYLCATSTGQRDTEAFFGQGTRLTVV.

The CDR3 loop is CASSRNPGTSGLFSGANVLTF. CDR3 bases: TGTGCCAGCAGCCGAAATCCCGGGACTAGCGGACTCTTCTCTGGGGCCAACGTCCTGACTTTC. The chain combines TRBV4-2 with TRBJ2-6, with TRBD2 matching over 11 bases. Trimming took 4 bases from V and 0 from J; bases not matched to a gene: 14. CDR3 size: 21 residues. Germline CDR1 LGHNA, CDR2 YNFKEQ.

The chain recombines TRBV7-9 with TRBJ2-7, with a tentative D call TRBD2 (7 bases). The CDR3 length is 16 residues. V shed 3 bases and J shed 4 bases, with 19 bases lying between them. The germline gives CDR1 SEHNR, CDR2 FQNEAQ (reference sequence). Here the CDR3 reads CASSLGGGRALYEQYF. CDR3 in DNA: TGTGCCAGCAGCTTGGGGGGGGGCAGGGCGCTATACGAGCAGTACTTC.

V gene TRBV9 combines with J gene TRBJ2-3; D possibly matches TRBD1 or TRBD2 (5 bases each). The V end lost 4 bases, the J end lost 2 bases, and 17 bases lay between the germline ends. There are 16 residues in the CDR3. Looked up from germline, CDR1 is SGDLS and CDR2 is YYNGEE. In nucleotides, the CDR3 is TGTGCCAGCAGCCCCCTATGGGACGGGGACACAGATACGCAGTATTTT. Its protein product is CASSPLWDGDTDTQYF.

The chain carries TRBV14 and TRBJ2-1, with 8 bases lining up with TRBD2. With V trimmed by 0 bases and J by 4 bases, 2 bases remained unmatched. Germline V gene data show CDR1 as SGHDN and CDR2 as FVKESK. This CDR3 spans 15 amino acids. For the CDR3, the DNA is TGTGCCAGCAGCCAAGATCCTAGCGGGTACAATGAGCAGTTCTTC. Translation: CASSQDPSGYNEQFF.

The gene calls are TRBV4-1 and TRBJ2-7; D not certain. The CDR3 is 15 amino acids. V shed 6 bases and J shed 0 bases, with 15 bases lying between them. CDR1 is MGHRA, CDR2 YSYEKL, per germline. The CDR3 bases are TGCGCCAGCAGTCGAGGTCACGCTCTCTCCTACGAGCAGTACTTC. Its protein is CASSRGHALSYEQYF.

This clone was recorded a few times. V and J are TRBV2 and TRBJ2-7, with no clear D. CDR1 and CDR2 from the germline V gene are SNHLY and FYNNEI. V was trimmed by 11 bases and J by 4 bases, leaving 21 bases between them. This CDR3 region has 14 residues. CDR3: CAVSRALTQYEQYF. CDR3 bases: TGTGCCGTCAGCCGGGCTTTAACCCAATACGAGCAGTACTTC.

The chain links TRBV9 to TRBJ2-7; TRBD2 is a possible D gene (6 bases). The CDR3 is 11 amino acids. Germline CDR1 is SGDLS and CDR2 is YYNGEE. The V and J ends lost 7 bases and 6 bases respectively, with 11 bases between them. Here the CDR3 reads CASGGNSEQYF. CDR3 DNA sequence: TGTGCCAGCGGGGGGAACAGCGAGCAGTACTTC. The variable domain in full, with the rest retrieved from reference TRBV9 and TRBJ2-7, is DSGVTQTPKHLITATGQRVTLRCSPRSGDLSVYWYQQSLDQGLQFLIQYYNGEERAKGNILERFSAQQFPDLHSELNLSSLELGDSALYFCASGGNSEQYFGPGTRLTVT.